This TCR beta chain was found in a study of OX40 agonist ivuxolimab in advanced cancers. Notes on the study in general: Expanded clones tended on average to be more numerous among CD8+ T cells than CD4+.

Looked up from germline, CDR1 is SGHVS and CDR2 is FNYEAQ. The CDR3 is made up of 13 amino acids. V lost 5 bases and J lost 6, with 14 bases in between. TCRdb keeps only in-frame clones here, not all; method: immunoSEQ multiplex PCR. The sample contains about 48,000 clones, 75% to 85% of which appear only once. Regarding this clone: The antigen is not known.

This receptor was identified in an adult with an advanced solid tumor such as melanoma, head and neck, liver or kidney cancer. This sample comprised CD4+ or CD8+ T cells sorted from blood, obtained in a trial of the OX40 agonist ivuxolimab. The J gene is TRBJ2-7, the V gene TRBV7-6; D is ambiguous. CDR3 DNA sequence: TGTGCCAGCAGCCTATCCAGCGCGTCCGAGCAGTACTTC. This sequence encodes CASSLSSASEQYF.